Following are 30 T cell receptor beta chains from one sample sequenced in a study of blood T cell repertoires in COVID-19. Sequenced by immunoSEQ multiplex PCR; TCRdb stores in-frame clones only, minus some. The data contain approximately 160,000 clones, 85% to 90% of them singletons. Material for sequencing was peripheral blood. The source of these receptors is a man in his sixties with COVID-19, enrolled during active disease.

The CDR3 region has the DNA TGCGCCAGCAGCCCAGAGACCCGTCTCGTGAACAGGGAATATGGCTACACCTTC. This translates into CASSPETRLVNREYGYTF. V usage is TRBV5-1 and J usage is TRBJ1-2; maybe TRBD1 (6 bases). With 4 bases removed from V and 5 bases from J, the gap between germline ends came to 27 bases. This CDR3 is built from 18 residues. Germline V gene lookup returns CDR1 SGHRS and CDR2 YFSETQ.

The V and J genes are TRBV28 and TRBJ2-2; D is uncertain. The CDR3 covers 13 residues. Germline CDR1 is MDHEN and CDR2 is SYDVKM. V was shortened by 6 bases and J by 1 base, with 6 bases between the two germline ends. CDR3 DNA: TGTGCCAGCAGGTCCGTGAACACCGGGGAGCTGTTTTTT. Encoded protein: CASRSVNTGELFF.

V is TRBV5-8 and J is TRBJ2-7, with 7 nucleotides matching TRBD1. From germline, CDR1 is SGHTS and CDR2 YDEGEE. Losses at the gene ends were 1 base for V and 3 bases for J; bases not matched to a gene: 7. This CDR3 is built from 15 residues. The CDR3 DNA reads TGTGCCAGCAGCTTGTTACAGGGGACCATCTACGAGCAGTACTTC. It specifies CASSLLQGTIYEQYF.

This chain connects TRBV6-2 or TRBV6-3 to TRBJ1-6; D is undetermined. Trimming cost V 2 bases and J 7 bases, with 9 bases left between them. The CDR3 sequence is 14 residues long. Per germline, CDR1 MNHEY and CDR2 SVGEGT. The CDR3: CASSYLRRNSPLHF. CDR3 sequence (DNA): TGTGCCAGCAGTTACCTTCGCAGAAATTCACCCCTCCACTTT.

The chain has TRBV4-1 and TRBJ2-2; 16 bases map to TRBD2. This CDR3 comprises 18 residues. Germline V gene lookup returns CDR1 MGHRA and CDR2 YSYEKL. V shed 5 bases, J shed 6 bases, and the junction held 9 bases outside the gene matches. The CDR3 here is CASSEGLAGGPVAGELFF. Written as DNA, the CDR3 is TGCGCCAGCAGCGAGGGACTAGCGGGAGGGCCAGTCGCCGGGGAGCTGTTTTTT.

The rearrangement uses TRBV19 and TRBJ1-5, with D perhaps matching TRBD1 (6 bases). The germline gives CDR1 LNHDA, CDR2 SQIVND (reference sequence). This CDR3 is built from 13 residues. Trimming took off 11 bases at V and 3 bases at J, with 14 bases between the two ends. CDR3 protein: CAGGGQINQPQHF. The CDR3 nucleotides are TGTGCCGGCGGAGGACAGATCAATCAGCCCCAGCATTTT. The variable domain in full, completed from reference TRBV19 and TRBJ1-5, reads DGGITQSPKYLFRKEGQNVTLSCEQNLNHDAMYWYRQDPGQGLRLIYYSQIVNDFQKGDIAEGYSVSREKKESFPLTVTSAQKNPTAFYLCAGGGQINQPQHFGDGTRLSIL.

The chain couples TRBV29-1 to TRBJ2-7; TRBD2 agrees at 10 bases. The ends lost 4 bases at V and 2 bases at J; junction bases unmatched: 20. The germline V gene has CDR1 SQVTM and CDR2 ANQGSEA. The CDR3 is made up of 19 amino acids. The CDR3 sequence is CSVVGLAGADGSVTYEQYF. Written as DNA, the CDR3 is TGCAGCGTTGTTGGGCTAGCGGGAGCTGATGGTTCTGTGACCTACGAGCAGTACTTC.

The chain combines TRBV11-2 with TRBJ2-2, with TRBD1 matching over 9 bases. The ends lost 4 bases at V and 7 bases at J; junction bases unmatched: 4. CDR3 size: 14 residues. Per the germline V gene, CDR1 is SGHAT and CDR2 is FQNNGV. The CDR3 region has the DNA TGTGCCAGCAGCTCTCAGACAGGGGGCGGGGAGCTGTTTTTT. Translating gives CASSSQTGGGELFF. Drawing the rest from reference TRBV11-2 and TRBJ2-2, the complete variable domain is EAGVAQSPRYKIIEKRQSVAFWCNPISGHATLYWYQQILGQGPKLLIQFQNNGVVDDSQLPKDRFSAERLKGVDSTLKIQPAKLEDSAVYLCASSSQTGGGELFFGEGSRLTVL.

The chain joins TRBV6-5 to TRBJ1-5; D perhaps matches TRBD1 (5 bases). Germline V gene lookup returns CDR1 MNHEY and CDR2 SVGAGI. The V gene lost 6 bases and the J gene lost 0 bases, with 12 bases spanning the gap. The CDR3 length is 15 residues. The CDR3: CASRRDSYSNQPQHF. The CDR3 region has the DNA TGTGCCAGCAGGAGAGACAGCTATAGCAATCAGCCCCAGCATTTT.

This clone was detected once. The genes are TRBV19 and TRBJ1-4; D gene uncertain. The CDR3 extends over 15 amino acids. Trimming removed 6 bases from V and 0 bases from J, with 11 bases in between. Germline V CDR1 and CDR2: LNHDA, SQIVND (reference sequence). The CDR3 nucleotides are TGTGCCAGTAGGACGGTGACTGCAACTAATGAAAAACTGTTTTTT. Its translation is CASRTVTATNEKLFF.

V and J are TRBV11-2 and TRBJ2-2, with D maybe TRBD1 (6 bases). There are 16 residues in the CDR3. The ends were cut back, 2 bases at V and 4 bases at J, with 14 bases in the middle. CDR1 and CDR2 from the germline V gene are SGHAT and FQNNGV. This CDR3 reads CASSLSPTGVTGELFF. In nucleotides, the CDR3 is TGTGCCAGCAGCTTATCCCCGACAGGAGTCACCGGGGAGCTGTTTTTT.

This clone has a single count. The chain recombines TRBV6-5 with TRBJ2-7; 11 bases are a match to TRBD1. Trimming removed 6 bases from V and 3 bases from J; junction bases left unmatched: 7. Germline-derived CDR1 and CDR2 are MNHEY and SVGAGI. This CDR3 has 15 amino acids. The CDR3 loop reads CASSRGTGGFYEQYF. In DNA form, the CDR3 reads TGTGCCAGCAGCCGTGGGACAGGGGGTTTCTACGAGCAGTACTTC.

The chain has TRBV6-5 and TRBJ1-1, with D maybe TRBD1 (5 bases). Germline-derived CDR1 and CDR2 are MNHEY and SVGAGI. Trimming removed 0 bases from V and 6 bases from J, with 8 bases in between. The length of the CDR3 is 13 residues. The CDR3 DNA reads as TGTGCCAGCAGTTACTCCAGGGCCTCTGAAGCTTTCTTT. Encoded protein: CASSYSRASEAFF.

The gene calls are TRBV18 and TRBJ2-7; 12 positions agree with TRBD2. This CDR3 has 16 residues. Per the germline V gene, CDR1 is KGHSH and CDR2 is LQKENI. V shed 4 bases and J 1 base; nucleotides not matched to a gene: 5. The CDR3, as DNA: TGTGCCAGCTCACTCGAGGGGACTAGCGGGTCCTACGAGCAGTACTTC. It specifies CASSLEGTSGSYEQYF.

The V call is TRBV2, the J call TRBJ2-4; possibly TRBD2 for D (6 bases). Germline V lookup: CDR1 SNHLY, CDR2 FYNNEI. This CDR3 has 15 amino acids. Between the trimmed V and J ends, which lost 1 base and 5 bases, there was a span of 12 bases. In DNA form, the CDR3 reads TGTGCCAGCAGTGAAGATGGCGGGGCCCAAAACATTCAGTACTTC. This translates into CASSEDGGAQNIQYF. Based on the CDR3 plus reference TRBV2 and TRBJ2-4, the full variable domain is EPEVTQTPSHQVTQMGQEVILRCVPISNHLYFYWYRQILGQKVEFLVSFYNNEISEKSEIFDDQFSVERPDGSNFTLKIRSTKLEDSAMYFCASSEDGGAQNIQYFGAGTRLSVL.

This clone has just one count. The junction differs from germline at one of its ends, possibly a read error. This CDR3 is CATRRDRGVGNTIYF. As DNA, the CDR3 is TGTGCCACCAGAAGAGATCGGGGGGTTGGAAACACCATATATTTT. The chain links TRBV15 to TRBJ1-3, with TRBD1 as a possible D gene (5 bases). Germline-derived CDR1 and CDR2 are LNHNV and YYDKDF (reference sequence). This CDR3 has 15 residues.

The chain couples TRBV27 to TRBJ1-2; 7 bases line up with TRBD1. Losses at the gene ends were 3 bases for V and 4 bases for J; bases not matched to a gene: 17. The CDR3 totals 18 residues. Germline V gene data show CDR1 as MNHEY and CDR2 as SMNVEV (reference sequence). CDR3 loop: CASSFKFRGQRTFYGYTF. The CDR3 DNA sequence: TGTGCCAGCAGTTTCAAATTCAGGGGACAGAGGACGTTCTATGGCTACACCTTC.

The chain has TRBV6-2 or TRBV6-3 and TRBJ2-1; TRBD2 might be the D (5 bases). CDR1 MNHEY and CDR2 SVGEGT come from the germline V gene. The CDR3 has 14 residues. Trimming removed 2 bases at V and 8 bases at J, with 13 bases between. CDR3 loop: CASSYPGVFDEQFF. Here the CDR3 DNA reads TGTGCCAGCAGTTACCCCGGGGTGTTTGATGAGCAGTTCTTC.

The chain recombines TRBV6-6 with TRBJ1-2; a possible D gene is TRBD1 (5 bases). The CDR3 runs to 14 residues. CDR1 is MNHNY, CDR2 SVGAGI, per germline (reference sequence). V lost 8 bases to trimming and J lost 0 bases, with 13 bases between them. The CDR3 region has the DNA TGTGCCAGCCGCGGGGCAGGGACTAACTATGGCTACACCTTC. Residues: CASRGAGTNYGYTF.

The J gene is TRBJ2-5, the V gene TRBV19; possible D gene TRBD2, 6 bases. The CDR3 totals 14 residues. The V end was cut by 5 bases, the J end by 9 bases, with 19 bases between. Germline-derived CDR1 and CDR2 are LNHDA and SQIVND (reference sequence). The CDR3 loop reads CASSPPGLSRAQYF. In nucleotides, the CDR3 is TGTGCCAGTAGTCCGCCGGGACTCTCGAGAGCCCAGTACTTC. Combining the CDR3 with reference TRBV19 and TRBJ2-5 gives the whole variable domain DGGITQSPKYLFRKEGQNVTLSCEQNLNHDAMYWYRQDPGQGLRLIYYSQIVNDFQKGDIAEGYSVSREKKESFPLTVTSAQKNPTAFYLCASSPPGLSRAQYFGPGTRLLVL.

CDR3 sequence (DNA): TGTGCCAGCAGCCCCAACCCGGGAGTCACTGAAGCTTTCTTT. This encodes CASSPNPGVTEAFF. The chain recombines TRBV9 with TRBJ1-1; unclear D gene. The CDR3 sequence is 14 residues long. The germline V gene encodes CDR1 SGDLS and CDR2 YYNGEE. V lost 4 bases and J 4 bases, leaving 14 bases between the germline ends. The full variable domain, rest sourced from reference TRBV9 and TRBJ1-1, is DSGVTQTPKHLITATGQRVTLRCSPRSGDLSVYWYQQSLDQGLQFLIQYYNGEERAKGNILERFSAQQFPDLHSELNLSSLELGDSALYFCASSPNPGVTEAFFGQGTRLTVV.

The chain joins TRBV15 to TRBJ1-4; D perhaps matches TRBD1 (6 bases). This CDR3 comprises 15 residues. CDR1 and CDR2 (germline): LNHNV, YYDKDF (reference sequence). The ends were cut back, 1 base at V and 7 bases at J, with 13 bases in the middle. This CDR3 reads CATSRVDSVSEKLFF. CDR3 DNA sequence: TGTGCCACCAGCAGAGTGGACAGCGTTTCTGAAAAACTGTTTTTT.

This clone came up once. This chain uses TRBV7-2 with TRBJ1-2; D ambiguous. The CDR3 spans 14 residues. Germline loops: CDR1 SGHTA, CDR2 FQGNSA. Between the trimmed V and J ends, which lost 3 bases and 0 bases, there was a span of 8 bases. For the CDR3, the DNA is TGTGCCAGCAGCTTGCCCAGGTCTAACTATGGCTACACCTTC. This translates into CASSLPRSNYGYTF.

The rearrangement links TRBV6-2 or TRBV6-3 to TRBJ2-7; D is perhaps TRBD1 (5 bases). Looked up from germline, CDR1 is MNHEY and CDR2 is SVGEGT. The CDR3 length is 15 residues. Trimming shortened V by 5 bases and J by 3 bases, and 17 bases separated the two germline ends. The CDR3 here is CASSQGARANYEQYF. CDR3 DNA: TGTGCCAGCAGTCAAGGGGCCCGGGCCAACTACGAGCAGTACTTC.

The chain links TRBV3-1 (or the pseudogene TRBV3-2) to TRBJ1-4; 8 bases align to TRBD1. Germline CDR1 is LGHDT and CDR2 is YNNKEL (reference sequence). J lost 4 bases, V lost 4 bases, and 5 bases had no gene match. The CDR3 length is 15 residues. CDR3 sequence (DNA): TGTGCCAGCAGCCGGTTGACAGGGGTTAATGAAAAACTGTTTTTT. This translates into CASSRLTGVNEKLFF.

V usage is TRBV5-1 and J usage is TRBJ1-4; D is ambiguous. V lost 4 bases and J lost 2, with 9 bases in between. The germline CDR1 and CDR2 sequences are SGHRS and YFSETQ. The CDR3 length is 14 residues. CDR3 amino acids: CASSTAGTNEKLFF. Here the CDR3 DNA reads TGCGCCAGCAGCACGGCGGGGACTAATGAAAAACTGTTTTTT. Full variable domain (rest looked up from reference TRBV5-1 and TRBJ1-4): KAGVTQTPRYLIKTRGQQVTLSCSPISGHRSVSWYQQTPGQGLQFLFEYFSETQRNKGNFPGRFSGRQFSNSRSEMNVSTLELGDSALYLCASSTAGTNEKLFFGSGTQLSVL.

The chain is built from TRBV28 and TRBJ1-1; D uncertain. Germline V gives CDR1 MDHEN, CDR2 SYDVKM. Trimming left V 5 bases short and J 2 bases short, with 12 bases between. The CDR3 is made up of 14 amino acids. This CDR3 is CASSPSYTNTEAFF. The CDR3 nucleotides read TGTGCCAGCAGTCCTTCCTATACTAACACTGAAGCTTTCTTT.

V and J are TRBV4-3 and TRBJ1-2; D uncertain. V gave up 0 bases and J gave up 8 bases, with 16 bases separating them. Germline assignment: CDR1 LGHNA and CDR2 YSLEER. This CDR3 spans 15 amino acids. CDR3 in DNA: TGCGCCAGCAGCCAAGAAGGAGGGCGAAGCGGGGGCTACACCTTC. Protein product: CASSQEGGRSGGYTF.

This clone was counted a few times. The chain uses TRBV7-2 and TRBJ2-5; possible D gene TRBD2, 5 bases. Germline V gives CDR1 SGHTA, CDR2 FQGNSA. The CDR3 loop spans 12 amino acids. Trimming removed 1 base from V and 10 bases from J, with 10 bases in between. The CDR3 sequence is CASSLEFGDQYF. Written as DNA, the CDR3 is TGTGCCAGCAGCTTAGAGTTCGGGGACCAGTACTTC.

The V gene is TRBV6-4, the J gene TRBJ2-2; possibly TRBD1 for D (5 bases). The ends were cut back, 3 bases at V and 4 bases at J, with 12 bases in the middle. Looked up from germline, CDR1 is MRHNA and CDR2 is SNTAGT. This CDR3 is built from 15 residues. In nucleotides, the CDR3 is TGTGCCAGCAGTGAGGGGCTCCCTGGCACCGGGGAGCTGTTTTTT. Encoded protein: CASSEGLPGTGELFF.